This TCR beta chain was captured in a study of blood T cells in healthy people across ages (dated by TCRdb to between 2015 and 2016). At the level of the whole study: Template switching captured roughly one uniquely barcoded TCR beta cDNA molecule per two T cells in model experiments. The study measured age-related changes in TCR beta repertoire diversity using deep sequencing normalized with unique cDNA molecular identifiers. The donors were divided into four age groups: young (average about 16 years), middle-aged (about 40), aged (about 56) and long-lived (more than 75). To avoid experimental bias, donors of different ages were distributed randomly across sequencing lanes. Using the same blood draw, the study looked at two additional independent replicas of 1 million unique cDNA reads for two donors, one aged 18 to 30 and the other aged 80 or older. The paper as a whole reports these results and caveats: Total diversity estimates from one million sequenced T cells were considered lower bounds and underestimates. Donor CMV infection status was unknown, potentially confounding age-related changes in expanded clonotypes. As age increased, observed TCR beta diversity per million T cells dropped in a roughly linear way, and a significant reduction was already evident by age 40. Since profiling was done on bulk unsorted PBMCs, naive and antigen-experienced compartments could not be conclusively compared. Compared with the aged group, the long-lived group had more naive CD4+ T cells, fewer expanded clones and increased TCR diversity, suggesting age selection. The percentage of naive T cells measured by flow cytometry correlated strongly with observed TCR beta diversity.

Of note for this clonotype: This receptor's antigen is unknown. No base quality values were provided; no much bigger clone lies one nucleotide off.

Libraries were constructed by 5' RACE. The sequencer listed for this sample is Illumina HiSeq 2500. A second PCR of about 6 to 11 cycles was performed with a sample-barcoded 5' primer and a J-beta primer mix. Each TCR beta cDNA molecule received a unique molecular identifier from a template-switch 5' adaptor carrying 12 random nucleotides. Each sample yielded at least 3 million CDR3-containing paired-end reads. The Mint cDNA synthesis kit, primed by a TRBC-specific oligonucleotide, was used to synthesize first-strand cDNA from all RNA. Following uracil-DNA glycosylase treatment, all cDNA underwent a first 18-cycle PCR with the universal primers M1SS and BC2_uni_R. The study's own analysis went as follows. For normalization, 1 million high-quality reads, each with a distinct molecular identifier, were randomly selected from each sample. Instead of being binned into consensus sequences, reads with shared molecular identifiers were discarded. CDR3 identification, clonotype clustering and error correction used MiTCR with a Q25 quality threshold and the strictest error-elimination algorithm. A nonparametric unseen species model using Euler transformation provided a lower-bound estimate of total TCR beta diversity. The public reads were quality trimmed at Q25 with fastp and then assembled into clones with MiXCR by TCRdb, keeping productive beta chains. Duplicate CDR3 protein sequences are folded into a single record with the most common DNA and genes. The V and J calls follow TCRdb's processing rather than the paper's. Present in this sample are some 1.4 million distinct CDR3 sequences, about 43% of which were seen just once. Roughly 8.2% of the sample belongs to the ten largest clones.

The approximately 40 donors, aged about 6 to 95 years, were systemically healthy Caucasian individuals from Russia. Approximately 9.3 milliliters of peripheral blood were collected from each donor into EDTA-treated Vacutainer tubes. Ficoll-Paque density-gradient centrifugation was used to isolate PBMCs, with at least 7 million per sample. Total RNA was extracted from PBMCs with Trizol reagent, with at least 5.5 micrograms obtained per sample. For every donor, an aliquot of PBMCs went through flow cytometry to measure the percentages of naive CD45RAhigh/CD27high T cells. The cysteine opens and the phenylalanine closes a CDR3 of 16 amino acids. Only the CDR3 part of the read is kept: 48 bases, read in frame from the first base. The CDR1 and CDR2 encoded by the germline V gene are MNHEY and SVGAGI. Germline trimming amounts to 2 bases on V and 5 bases on J, with 9 as the count of junction bases outside the gene matches.

The receptor was isolated from a woman aged 18-29 years in good health. The chain is encoded by TRBV6-5 joined to TRBJ2-7; TRBD2 lines up with 10 middle nucleotides. Sequencing used blood. The DNA sequence is TGTGCCAGCAGTTACGCTTCTAGCGGGAGTATCGACGAGCAGTACTTC. Translation gives CASSYASSGSIDEQYF.